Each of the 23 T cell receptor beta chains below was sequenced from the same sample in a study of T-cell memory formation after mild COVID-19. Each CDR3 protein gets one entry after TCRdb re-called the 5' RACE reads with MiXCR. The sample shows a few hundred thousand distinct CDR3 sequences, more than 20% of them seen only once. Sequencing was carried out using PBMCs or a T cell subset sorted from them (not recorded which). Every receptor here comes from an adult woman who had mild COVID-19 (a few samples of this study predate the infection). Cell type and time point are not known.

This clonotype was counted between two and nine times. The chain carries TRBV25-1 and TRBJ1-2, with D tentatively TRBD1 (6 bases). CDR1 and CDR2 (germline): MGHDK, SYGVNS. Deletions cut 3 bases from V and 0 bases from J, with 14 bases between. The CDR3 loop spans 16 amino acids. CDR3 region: CASSDHFAGANYGYTF. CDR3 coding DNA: TGTGCCAGCAGTGATCACTTCGCAGGGGCTAACTATGGCTACACCTTC.

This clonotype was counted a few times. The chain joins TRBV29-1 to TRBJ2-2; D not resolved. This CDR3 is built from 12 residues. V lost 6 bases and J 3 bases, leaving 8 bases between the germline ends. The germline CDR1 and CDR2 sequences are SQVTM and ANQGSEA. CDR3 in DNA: TGCAGCGTAGCAGACTACACCGGGGAGCTGTTTTTT. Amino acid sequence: CSVADYTGELFF.

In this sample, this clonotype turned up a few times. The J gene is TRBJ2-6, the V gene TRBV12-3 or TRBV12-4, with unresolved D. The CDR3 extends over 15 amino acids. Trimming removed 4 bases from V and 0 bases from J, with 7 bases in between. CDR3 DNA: TGTGCCAGCAGTTCAGGAAGCTCTGGGGCCAACGTCCTGACTTTC. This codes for CASSSGSSGANVLTF.

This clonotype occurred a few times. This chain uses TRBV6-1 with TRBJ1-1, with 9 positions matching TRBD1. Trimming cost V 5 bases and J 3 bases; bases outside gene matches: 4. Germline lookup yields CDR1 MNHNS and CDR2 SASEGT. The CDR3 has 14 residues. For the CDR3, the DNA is TGTGCCAGCAGTCGGACAGGGGAGGACACTGAAGCTTTCTTT. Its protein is CASSRTGEDTEAFF.

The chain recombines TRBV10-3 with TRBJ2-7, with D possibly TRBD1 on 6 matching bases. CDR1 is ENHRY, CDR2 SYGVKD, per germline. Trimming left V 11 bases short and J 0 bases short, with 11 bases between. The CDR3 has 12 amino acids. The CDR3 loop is CAGGPSSYEQYF. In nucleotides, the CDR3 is TGTGCCGGGGGCCCGAGCTCCTACGAGCAGTACTTC.

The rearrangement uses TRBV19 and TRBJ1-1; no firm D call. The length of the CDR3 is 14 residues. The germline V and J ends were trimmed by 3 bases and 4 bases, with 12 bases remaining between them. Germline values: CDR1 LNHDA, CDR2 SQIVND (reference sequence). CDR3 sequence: CASSIPAGGTEAFF. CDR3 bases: TGTGCCAGTAGTATCCCGGCAGGAGGCACTGAAGCTTTCTTT.

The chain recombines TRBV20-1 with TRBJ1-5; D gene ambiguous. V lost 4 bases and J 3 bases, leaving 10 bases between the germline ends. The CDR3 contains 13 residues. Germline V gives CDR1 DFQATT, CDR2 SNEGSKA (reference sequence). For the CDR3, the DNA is TGCAGTGCTAAGATGGTCCCCAATCAGCCCCAGCATTTT. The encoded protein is CSAKMVPNQPQHF.

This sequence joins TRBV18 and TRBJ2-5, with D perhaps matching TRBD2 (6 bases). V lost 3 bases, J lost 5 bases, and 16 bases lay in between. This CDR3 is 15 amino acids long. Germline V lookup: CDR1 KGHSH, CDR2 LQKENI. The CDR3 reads CASSPTTVGGETQYF. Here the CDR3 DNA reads TGTGCCAGCTCACCGACCACCGTTGGGGGGGAGACCCAGTACTTC.

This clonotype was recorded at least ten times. CDR3 region: CASRPGQRNEKLFF. CDR3 sequence (DNA): TGTGCCAGCAGACCGGGACAACGGAATGAAAAACTGTTTTTT. The chain is built from TRBV12-3 or TRBV12-4 and TRBJ1-4; the D gene is possibly TRBD1 (6 bases). Between the trimmed V and J ends, which lost 6 bases and 5 bases, there was a span of 13 bases. The CDR3 runs to 14 residues.

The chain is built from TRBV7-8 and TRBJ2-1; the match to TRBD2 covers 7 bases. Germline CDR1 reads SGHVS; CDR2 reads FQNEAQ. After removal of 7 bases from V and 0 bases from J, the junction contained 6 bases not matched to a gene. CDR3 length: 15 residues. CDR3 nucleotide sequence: TGTGCCAGCACCCTTCGGGACTACTCCTACAATGAGCAGTTCTTC. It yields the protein CASTLRDYSYNEQFF.

The CDR3: CSARDFSAWQGEWPEAFF. CDR3 nucleotide sequence: TGCAGTGCTAGAGATTTTTCGGCGTGGCAGGGGGAATGGCCTGAAGCTTTCTTT. The chain recombines TRBV20-1 with TRBJ1-1, with 7 bases identical to TRBD1. Looked up from germline, CDR1 is DFQATT and CDR2 is SNEGSKA (reference sequence). The CDR3 spans 18 residues. Trimming at V came to 0 bases and at J to 6 bases, leaving 19 bases not matched to a gene.

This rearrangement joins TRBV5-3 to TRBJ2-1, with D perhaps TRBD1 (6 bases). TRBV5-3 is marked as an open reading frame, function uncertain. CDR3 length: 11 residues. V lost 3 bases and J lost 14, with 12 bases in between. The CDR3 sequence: CARSYDRPEFF. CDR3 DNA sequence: TGTGCCAGAAGCTATGACAGGCCCGAGTTCTTC.

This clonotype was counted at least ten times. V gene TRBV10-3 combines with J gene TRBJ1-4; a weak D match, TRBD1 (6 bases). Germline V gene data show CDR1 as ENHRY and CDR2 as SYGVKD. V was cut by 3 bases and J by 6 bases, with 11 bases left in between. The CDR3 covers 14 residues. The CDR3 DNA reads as TGTGCCATCAGTGACAAGGGGGGTTATGAAAAACTGTTTTTT. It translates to CAISDKGGYEKLFF.

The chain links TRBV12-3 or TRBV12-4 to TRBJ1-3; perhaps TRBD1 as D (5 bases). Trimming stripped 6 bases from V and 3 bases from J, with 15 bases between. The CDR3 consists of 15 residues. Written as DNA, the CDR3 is TGTGCCAGCAGGACCCAGGGCGATCTTGGAAACACCATATATTTT. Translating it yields CASRTQGDLGNTIYF.

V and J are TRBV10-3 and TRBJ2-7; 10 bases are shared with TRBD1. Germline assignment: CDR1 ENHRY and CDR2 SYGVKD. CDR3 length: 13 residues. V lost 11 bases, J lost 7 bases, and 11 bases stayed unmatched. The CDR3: CASSGQGVTEQYF. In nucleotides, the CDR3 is TGTGCCTCTTCCGGACAGGGGGTAACGGAGCAGTACTTC.

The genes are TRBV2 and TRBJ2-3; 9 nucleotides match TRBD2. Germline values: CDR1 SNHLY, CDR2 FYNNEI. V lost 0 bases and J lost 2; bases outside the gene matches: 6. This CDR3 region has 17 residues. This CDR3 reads CASSEAGLAGITDTQYF. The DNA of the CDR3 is TGTGCCAGCAGTGAAGCCGGCCTAGCGGGGATCACAGATACGCAGTATTTT.

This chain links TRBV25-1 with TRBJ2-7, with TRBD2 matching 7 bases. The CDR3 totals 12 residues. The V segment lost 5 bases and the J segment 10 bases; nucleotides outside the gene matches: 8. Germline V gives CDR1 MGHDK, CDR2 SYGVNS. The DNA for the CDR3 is TGTGCCAGCAGTCGGGCCCGGGAGGACCAGTACTTC. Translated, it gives CASSRAREDQYF.

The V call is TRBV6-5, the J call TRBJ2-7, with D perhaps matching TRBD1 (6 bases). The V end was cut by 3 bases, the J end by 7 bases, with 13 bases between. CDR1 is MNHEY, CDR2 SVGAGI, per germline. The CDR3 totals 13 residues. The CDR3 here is CASSYRQGFEQYF. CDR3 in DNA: TGTGCCAGCAGTTATCGCCAGGGGTTTGAGCAGTACTTC.

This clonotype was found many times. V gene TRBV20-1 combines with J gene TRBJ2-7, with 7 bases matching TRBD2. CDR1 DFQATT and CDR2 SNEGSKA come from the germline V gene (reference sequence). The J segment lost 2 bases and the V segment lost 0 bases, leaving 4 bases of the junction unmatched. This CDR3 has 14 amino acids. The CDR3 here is CSAREGGDTYEQYF. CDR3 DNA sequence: TGCAGTGCTAGAGAGGGGGGGGATACCTACGAGCAGTACTTC.

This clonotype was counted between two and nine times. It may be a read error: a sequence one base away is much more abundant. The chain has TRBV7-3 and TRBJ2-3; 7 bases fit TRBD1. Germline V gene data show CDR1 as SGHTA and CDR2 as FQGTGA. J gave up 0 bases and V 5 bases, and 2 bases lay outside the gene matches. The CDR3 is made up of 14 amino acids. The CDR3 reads CASSMTGSTDTQYF. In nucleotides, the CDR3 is TGTGCCAGCAGCATGACAGGGAGCACAGATACGCAGTATTTT. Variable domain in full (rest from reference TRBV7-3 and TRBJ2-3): GAGVSQTPSNKVTEKGKYVELRCDPISGHTALYWYRQSLGQGPEFLIYFQGTGAADDSGLPNDRFFAVRPEGSVSTLKIQRTERGDSAVYLCASSMTGSTDTQYFGPGTRLTVL.

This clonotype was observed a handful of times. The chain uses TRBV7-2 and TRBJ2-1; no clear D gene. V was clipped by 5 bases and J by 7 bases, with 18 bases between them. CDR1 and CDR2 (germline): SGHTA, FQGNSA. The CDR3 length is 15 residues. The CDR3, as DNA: TGTGCCAGCAGCCCGCGCGGCAAGGCAATGAATGAGCAGTTCTTC. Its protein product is CASSPRGKAMNEQFF.

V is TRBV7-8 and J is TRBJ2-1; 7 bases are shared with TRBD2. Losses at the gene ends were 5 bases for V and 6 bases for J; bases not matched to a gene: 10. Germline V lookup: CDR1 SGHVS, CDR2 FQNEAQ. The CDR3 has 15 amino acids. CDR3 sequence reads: CASSLSGTIPNEQFF. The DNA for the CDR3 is TGTGCCAGCAGCCTTTCCGGGACTATCCCCAATGAGCAGTTCTTC.

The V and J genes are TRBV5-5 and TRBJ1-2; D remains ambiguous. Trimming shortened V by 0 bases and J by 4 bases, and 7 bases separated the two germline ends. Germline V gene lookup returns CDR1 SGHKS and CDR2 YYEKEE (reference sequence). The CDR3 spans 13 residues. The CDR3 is CASSLVPGYGYTF. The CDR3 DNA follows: TGTGCCAGCAGCTTGGTTCCAGGCTATGGCTACACCTTC.